This entry lists 20 T cell receptor beta chains sequenced from one sample in a study of blood T cell repertoires in COVID-19. Generated by immunoSEQ multiplex PCR, the TCRdb table keeps only in-frame clones and is missing some. The sample carries about 330,000 clones, 75% to 85% recorded once. Sequenced: peripheral blood. The source is a human donor in a cohort sampled during active COVID-19.

The chain employs TRBV7-2 and TRBJ2-3; 10 bases are a match to TRBD2. The V gene end was trimmed by 3 bases and the J gene end by 4 bases; junction bases not matched to a gene: 4. Germline V CDR1 and CDR2: SGHTA, FQGNSA. CDR3 size: 15 residues. The CDR3 loop is CASSFSSGGADTQYF. In DNA, the CDR3 is TGTGCCAGCAGCTTCTCTAGCGGGGGCGCAGATACGCAGTATTTT.

The J gene is TRBJ2-2, the V gene TRBV18, with 9 nucleotides matching TRBD1. Trimming at V came to 0 bases and at J to 6 bases, leaving 8 bases not matched to a gene. Germline loops: CDR1 KGHSH, CDR2 LQKENI. The CDR3 runs to 17 residues. The CDR3 sequence: CASSPPFNRGLSGELFF. The DNA of the CDR3 is TGTGCCAGCTCACCACCGTTTAACAGGGGGCTTTCCGGGGAGCTGTTTTTT. Full variable domain (missing parts from reference TRBV18 and TRBJ2-2): NAGVMQNPRHLVRRRGQEARLRCSPMKGHSHVYWYRQLPEEGLKFMVYLQKENIIDESGMPKERFSAEFPKEGPSILRIQQVVRGDSAAYFCASSPPFNRGLSGELFFGEGSRLTVL.

The chain links TRBV2 to TRBJ2-4; 9 bases fit TRBD2. This CDR3 is built from 15 residues. V was pared by 3 bases and J by 3 bases, with 3 bases of the junction left unmatched. Germline assignment: CDR1 SNHLY and CDR2 FYNNEI. DNA for the CDR3: TGTGCCAGCAGTGATAGCGGGGGACTCAAAAACATTCAGTACTTC. Its translation: CASSDSGGLKNIQYF.

V and J are TRBV7-8 and TRBJ2-1; TRBD1 might be the D (6 bases). Germline CDR1 SGHVS, CDR2 FQNEAQ. Trimming left V 1 base short and J 0 bases short, with 13 bases between. CDR3 size: 17 residues. This CDR3 reads CASSLVGTPSSYNEQFF. Written as DNA, the CDR3 is TGTGCCAGCAGCTTAGTTGGGACACCGAGCTCCTACAATGAGCAGTTCTTC.

The rearrangement joins TRBV11-2 to TRBJ1-2, with D unclear. The CDR3 spans 14 residues. V lost 0 bases to trimming and J lost 4 bases, with 9 bases between them. Germline CDR1 is SGHAT and CDR2 is FQNNGV. CDR3: CASSLERISYGYTF. The CDR3 DNA follows: TGTGCCAGCAGCTTAGAGCGAATAAGCTATGGCTACACCTTC. Drawing the rest from reference TRBV11-2 and TRBJ1-2, the complete variable domain is EAGVAQSPRYKIIEKRQSVAFWCNPISGHATLYWYQQILGQGPKLLIQFQNNGVVDDSQLPKDRFSAERLKGVDSTLKIQPAKLEDSAVYLCASSLERISYGYTFGSGTRLTVV.

This rearrangement joins TRBV5-1 to TRBJ1-2; D gene uncertain. Per germline, CDR1 SGHRS and CDR2 YFSETQ. The CDR3 contains 13 residues. V lost 0 bases to trimming and J lost 5 bases, with 8 bases between them. CDR3 nucleotides: TGCGCCAGCAGCTTGGTAGCAGAGTATGGCTACACCTTC. Its translation is CASSLVAEYGYTF.

The chain has TRBV27 and TRBJ1-4; 8 bases agree with TRBD1. The germline V gene has CDR1 MNHEY and CDR2 SMNVEV (reference sequence). Trimming took 2 bases from V and 5 from J; bases not matched to a gene: 16. This CDR3 contains 19 residues. CDR3 sequence reads: CASSLRGQGLYSRNEKLFF. CDR3 DNA: TGTGCCAGCAGTTTACGCGGACAGGGCCTATACTCAAGGAATGAAAAACTGTTTTTT.

This chain connects TRBV5-4 to TRBJ2-5; 12 bases are a match to TRBD2. Germline values: CDR1 SGHNT, CDR2 YYREEE (reference sequence). CDR3 length equals 16 residues. After removal of 7 bases from V and 2 bases from J, the junction contained 9 bases not matched to a gene. The CDR3 sequence: CASARTSGVGQETQYF. The CDR3 DNA reads TGTGCCAGCGCTCGGACTAGCGGGGTGGGGCAAGAGACCCAGTACTTC. Full variable domain (missing parts from reference TRBV5-4 and TRBJ2-5): ETGVTQSPTHLIKTRGQQVTLRCSSQSGHNTVSWYQQALGQGPQFIFQYYREEENGRGNFPPRFSGLQFPNYSSELNVNALELDDSALYLCASARTSGVGQETQYFGPGTRLLVL.

The V call is TRBV6-1, the J call TRBJ1-4, with 11 positions matching TRBD1. Germline-derived CDR1 and CDR2 are MNHNS and SASEGT. With 2 bases clipped from V and 1 base from J, the junction kept 3 bases outside the gene matches. The length of the CDR3 is 17 residues. CDR3 in DNA: TGTGCCAGCAGTGAAAGGGACAGGGGGGTAACTAATGAAAAACTGTTTTTT. Translated, it gives CASSERDRGVTNEKLFF.

The V call is TRBV5-1, the J call TRBJ1-2, with TRBD1 matching 10 bases. The CDR3 loop spans 15 amino acids. The V gene's germline CDR1 is SGHRS and CDR2 YFSETQ. V trimming: 4 bases; J trimming: 3 bases; junction bases outside the gene matches: 6. CDR3 sequence: CASSLDRGYDYGYTF. CDR3 bases: TGCGCCAGCAGCCTGGACAGGGGGTATGACTATGGCTACACCTTC.

The V gene is TRBV12-2, the J gene TRBJ1-5; the DNA was not compared with TRBD1, the D call given in the table. TRBV12-2 is deemed a pseudogene. CDR3 length: 16 amino acids. The CDR3: CASRLDFRGCNQPQHF. The DNA of the CDR3 is TGTGCAAGTCGCTTAGATTTCAGGGGATGCAATCAGCCCCAGCATTTT.

The J gene is TRBJ1-3, the V gene TRBV13; D is unclear. Germline-derived CDR1 and CDR2 are PRHDT and FYEKMQ (reference sequence). V lost 5 bases and J 1 base, leaving 9 bases between the germline ends. The CDR3 consists of 14 residues. The CDR3 reads CASSLLGSGNTIYF. The CDR3 DNA reads TGTGCCAGCAGCCTCCTAGGTTCTGGAAACACCATATATTTT.

This chain uses TRBV18 with TRBJ1-1; 8 bases are shared with TRBD1. V shed 3 bases and J 6 bases; nucleotides not matched to a gene: 3. The germline gives CDR1 KGHSH, CDR2 LQKENI. CDR3 length equals 13 residues. The CDR3 is CASSPDREAEAFF. CDR3 DNA: TGTGCCAGCTCACCGGACAGGGAGGCTGAAGCTTTCTTT.

The chain uses TRBV6-4 and TRBJ2-2; D may be TRBD1 (5 bases). Germline V gene lookup returns CDR1 MRHNA and CDR2 SNTAGT. V lost 5 bases and J 5 bases, leaving 12 bases between the germline ends. The CDR3 sequence is 14 residues long. The CDR3 loop is CASSSQGRTGELFF. The CDR3 DNA follows: TGTGCCAGCAGTAGTCAGGGAAGGACCGGGGAGCTGTTTTTT.

This chain connects TRBV5-5 to TRBJ1-2, with TRBD1 identical over 9 bases. Trimming cost V 4 bases and J 5 bases; bases outside gene matches: 9. This CDR3 spans 15 amino acids. The germline gives CDR1 SGHKS, CDR2 YYEKEE (reference sequence). The CDR3 region is CASSPGQGRFYGYTF. CDR3 sequence (DNA): TGTGCCAGCAGCCCCGGACAGGGGCGTTTTTATGGCTACACCTTC.

The chain recombines TRBV7-9 with TRBJ1-2, with 7 nucleotides matching TRBD1. With V trimmed by 1 base and J by 8 bases, 4 bases remained unmatched. The CDR3 runs to 13 residues. Germline V gene sequence: CDR1 SEHNR, CDR2 FQNEAQ (reference sequence). CDR3 amino acids: CASSLGQGGGYTF. The CDR3, as DNA: TGTGCCAGCAGCTTAGGACAGGGTGGGGGCTACACCTTC. Complete variable domain (other parts from reference TRBV7-9 and TRBJ1-2): DTGVSQNPRHKITKRGQNVTFRCDPISEHNRLYWYRQTLGQGPEFLTYFQNEAQLEKSRLLSDRFSAERPKGSFSTLEIQRTEQGDSAMYLCASSLGQGGGYTFGSGTRLTVV.

The genes are TRBV6-6 and TRBJ2-1; weak D call: TRBD2 (5 bases). Germline CDR1 MNHNY, CDR2 SVGAGI (reference sequence). The CDR3 loop spans 15 amino acids. V was trimmed by 2 bases and J by 2 bases, leaving 10 bases between them. The CDR3 protein is CASSYGMGAYNEQFF. The CDR3 nucleotides read TGTGCCAGCAGTTACGGGATGGGAGCCTACAATGAGCAGTTCTTC.

Comment on this clone: A far more abundant clone sits one base away, making this likely a read error. In DNA, the CDR3 is TGCGCCAGCAGGACAGGGGGCACTGAAGCTTTCTTT. Translated: CASRTGGTEAFF. This rearrangement joins TRBV5-1 to TRBJ1-1; 9 bases line up with TRBD1. The CDR3 covers 12 residues. V lost 5 bases to trimming and J lost 4 bases; unmatched junction nucleotides: 0. Germline V gene data show CDR1 as SGHRS and CDR2 as YFSETQ.

The chain uses TRBV24-1 and TRBJ2-5, with D tentatively TRBD2 (6 bases). The CDR3 is made up of 15 amino acids. The germline V gene encodes CDR1 KGHDR and CDR2 SFDVKD. Trimming removed 2 bases at V and 5 bases at J, with 14 bases between. The CDR3 loop is CATSDSGTRRETQYF. The CDR3 nucleotides are TGTGCCACCAGTGATTCGGGGACTCGGAGGGAGACCCAGTACTTC.

The genes are TRBV2 and TRBJ1-2, with D possibly TRBD1 on 5 matching bases. The CDR3 sequence is 14 residues long. The V gene lost 7 bases and the J gene lost 0 bases, with 12 bases spanning the gap. Per the germline V gene, CDR1 is SNHLY and CDR2 is FYNNEI. CDR3 loop: CASKPDRSNYGYTF. CDR3 DNA sequence: TGTGCCAGCAAACCCGACAGATCTAACTATGGCTACACCTTC.